These T cell receptor beta chains were read from a single sample in a study of shared clonotypes between healthy human individuals. TCRdb's table, derived via immunoSEQ multiplex PCR, lists solely in-frame clones and lacks some. The data hold more than 1,200,000 clones, with roughly 98.5% observed a single time. The specimen sequenced was naive CD4+ T cells sorted from blood. All receptors derive from a man between 25 and 39 years old in good health. The conserved cysteine and the conserved F or W are not part of the CDR3 here. Clone size is given for some rows only: seen once, a few or many times, or a class if the clone is expanded.

>TRBV4-3|TRBJ2-2|-
ASSQFRVSPGELF
>TRBV7-2|TRBJ1-1|-
ASSLGDREFSEAF
>TRBV6-6|TRBJ1-3|-
ASSYSTPLGNTIY
>TRBV5-1|TRBJ2-1|-
ASSLRNSDNEQF
>TRBV5-4|TRBJ2-3|-
ASSPRAGTGVDTQY
>TRBV28|TRBJ1-2|-
ASSLVQNWDNYGYT
>TRBV28|TRBJ2-7|-
ASSTYSYEQY
>TRBV15|TRBJ2-7|-
ATSRDRMRGEQY
>TRBV18|TRBJ2-1|-
ASSPSQGTYNEQF
>TRBV5-1|TRBJ2-3|-
ASSLESSQSTDTQY
>TRBV28|TRBJ1-2|-
ASRAYYGYT
>TRBV5-8|TRBJ1-2|-
ASSYPGQGPPNYGYT
>TRBV28|TRBJ1-1|-
AIRLRVGSDVSTEAF
>TRBV10-3|TRBJ2-7|-
AIKREDSYEQY
>TRBV10-3|TRBJ2-7|-
AIRGQGASYEQY
>TRBV21-1|TRBJ1-1|-
ASSRGLEAF
>TRBV5-1|TRBJ2-1|-
ASSPGRASGRVYNEQF
>TRBV11-2|TRBJ2-7|once
ASSPPGTGC
>TRBV19|TRBJ1-5|-
ASSMDRGLPSNQPQH
>TRBV5-1|TRBJ1-5|-
ASSQDSNQPQH
>TRBV2|TRBJ1-1|-
ASMVRGRTEAF
>TRBV30|TRBJ2-5|-
AWSVGGETQY
>TRBV19|TRBJ2-5|-
ASRAAGEETQY
>TRBV15|TRBJ2-2|-
ATSRDFGTGELF
>TRBV14|TRBJ1-3|-
ASSPAGNTIY
>TRBV29-1|TRBJ2-7|-
SAPGGGLGEQY
>TRBV6-5|TRBJ2-7|-
ASSWIAGTGAYEQY
>TRBV28|TRBJ2-1|-
ASTEFSGGSSYNEQF
>TRBV6-5|TRBJ2-1|once
ATRWTGKNEQF
>TRBV10-3|TRBJ2-7|-
AISAARGRDEQY
>TRBV2|TRBJ2-7|-
ASSHDSSYEQY
>TRBV18|TRBJ1-4|-
ASSAGTGLEKLF
>TRBV28|TRBJ2-2|-
ASSLRGLARTGELF